Listed below are T cell receptor beta chains from one sample, sequenced in a study of CD8 T cells in ankylosing spondylitis. TCRdb re-called the 5' RACE reads through MiXCR, storing one row per CDR3 protein. Among about 540,000 distinct CDR3 sequences listed, about an eighth were seen once. The material sequenced was blood, either unsorted or a sorted T cell fraction (not recorded which). These receptors all come from a male donor with ankylosing spondylitis. Each CDR3 is given with its conserved first and last residue. The order of the fields is D gene, V gene, J gene, clone size, CDR3 protein, CDR3 DNA. A D gene is named only where the DNA matches it firmly. The size entry is marked missing in some rows and otherwise reads once, few, many or a size class.

TRBD1	TRBV7-9	TRBJ1-2	few	CASSPYGQGSDGYTF	TGTGCCAGCAGCCCATATGGACAGGGGAGTGATGGCTACACCTTC
.	TRBV4-1	TRBJ2-3	.	CASSQDRSDTQYF	TGCGCCAGCAGCCAAGATAGGTCGGATACGCAGTATTTT
TRBD2	TRBV20-1	TRBJ2-1	few	CSAREGVAGVTEQFF	TGCAGTGCTAGAGAGGGGGTAGCGGGAGTGACTGAGCAGTTCTTC
.	TRBV5-1	TRBJ1-1	many	CASSQGRTEAFF	TGCGCCAGCAGCCAGGGGAGGACTGAAGCTTTCTTT
.	TRBV6-1	TRBJ2-3	few	CASNPTGVYTDTQYF	TGTGCCAGCAACCCCACCGGCGTGTACACAGATACGCAGTATTTT
.	TRBV5-5	TRBJ2-6	.	CASRPPGAGANVLTF	TGTGCCAGCAGACCTCCAGGGGCTGGGGCCAACGTCCTGACTTTC
.	TRBV12-3/TRBV12-4	TRBJ2-7	many	CASANRGIPYEQYF	TGTGCCAGCGCCAACCGTGGGATTCCCTACGAGCAGTACTTC
.	TRBV4-2	TRBJ2-1	many	CASSQGHEQFF	TGTGCCAGCAGCCAAGGCCATGAGCAGTTCTTC
.	TRBV20-1	TRBJ2-5	.	CSAKGRVGETQYF	TGCAGTGCGAAAGGACGGGTGGGGGAGACCCAGTACTTC
.	TRBV20-1	TRBJ1-4	many	CSARWGNEKLFF	TGCAGTGCTAGATGGGGTAATGAAAAACTGTTTTTT
TRBD1	TRBV5-1	TRBJ2-2	.	CASTPWTGVTGELFF	TGCGCCAGCACCCCTTGGACAGGGGTCACCGGGGAGCTGTTTTTT
.	TRBV5-1	TRBJ2-1	many	CASSLYASNEQFF	TGCGCCAGCAGCTTGTATGCCTCCAATGAGCAGTTCTTC
TRBD2	TRBV29-1	TRBJ2-1	.	CSISGTPTSGRALEQFF	TGCAGCATTTCCGGGACACCTACTAGCGGGAGGGCCCTTGAGCAGTTCTTC
.	TRBV25-1	TRBJ1-5	few	CASSDLSVDQPQHF	TGTGCCAGCAGTGACCTTTCCGTCGATCAGCCCCAGCATTTT
TRBD2	TRBV5-1	TRBJ2-3	many	CASSLGLAGESDTQYF	TGCGCCAGCAGCTTGGGACTAGCGGGAGAGTCAGATACGCAGTATTTT
.	TRBV12-3/TRBV12-4	TRBJ1-5	few	CASSFSSSGNQPQHF	TGTGCCAGCAGTTTCTCGTCCAGCGGGAATCAGCCCCAGCATTTT
.	TRBV9	TRBJ1-1	.	CASSPEGTKNTEAFF	TGTGCCAGCAGCCCAGAGGGGACCAAGAACACTGAAGCTTTCTTT